This T cell receptor (beta chain) was sequenced for a study of T cell responses to AZD1222 COVID-19 vaccine. The germline CDR1 and CDR2 sequences are SEHNR and FQNEAQ (reference sequence). Trimming took off 1 base at V and 1 base at J, with 14 bases between the two ends. This CDR3 is built from 17 residues. Study-level points and caveats: Possibly, clonal diversity was underestimated; donors were largely white British and included more females.

Of note for this clone: Its antigen is not known.

Repertoires were generated with immunoSEQ multiplex PCR, while TCRdb's copy carries only in-frame clones and drops some. The sample yields some 150,000 clones, roughly 88% seen once. This clonotype was sampled from an adult who received the AZD1222 COVID-19 vaccine. The sequencing here drew on peripheral blood, taken 28 days after the second AZD1222 dose. V gene TRBV7-9 combines with J gene TRBJ2-4; no reliable D call. The chain's CDR3 is CASSLEMSLRAKNIQYF. The CDR3 DNA reads as TGTGCCAGCAGCTTAGAAATGTCACTGAGGGCCAAAAACATTCAGTACTTC.